This TCR beta chain was retrieved from a study of T-cell reconstitution after alpha-beta-depleted transplantation in children. The CDR3 loop spans 15 amino acids. J lost 0 bases, V lost 2 bases, and 4 bases had no gene match. CDR1 and CDR2 from the germline V gene are MNHEY and SVGAGI. This clonotype came up a few times. Construction of the TCRbeta library involved unique molecular identifiers. TCRdb re-called the PCR reads through MiXCR, storing one row per CDR3 protein. The sample yields fewer than 700,000 distinct CDR3 sequences, roughly 13% seen once. The sequencing used PBMCs, mostly from graft donor cells, collected 360 days after TCRalphabeta/CD19-depleted stem cell transplant. The chain recombines TRBV6-5 with TRBJ2-7; 7 bases are shared with TRBD2. The TCR was taken from a male patient aged 10-17 years who had a stem cell transplant for acute myeloid leukemia, so the T cells may come from the graft donor. The CDR3 DNA is TGTGCCAGCAGTTACGAGGCGGGAGTCTCCTACGAGCAGTACTTC. Translated: CASSYEAGVSYEQYF.